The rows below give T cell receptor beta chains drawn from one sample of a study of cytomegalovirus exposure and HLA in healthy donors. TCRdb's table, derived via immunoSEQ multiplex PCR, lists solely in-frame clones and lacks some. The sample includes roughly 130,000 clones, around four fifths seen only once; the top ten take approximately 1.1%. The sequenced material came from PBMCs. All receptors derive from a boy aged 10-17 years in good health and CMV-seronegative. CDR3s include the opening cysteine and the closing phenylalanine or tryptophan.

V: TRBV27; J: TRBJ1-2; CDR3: CASSLTGSYGYTF
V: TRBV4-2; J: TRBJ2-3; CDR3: CASSQSGGRTSTDTQYF
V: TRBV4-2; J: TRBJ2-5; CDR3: CASSPRGYKETQYF
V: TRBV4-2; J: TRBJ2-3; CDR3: CASSQRTLEREGPRGPWSTDTQYF
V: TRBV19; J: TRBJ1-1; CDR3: CASSRDRGGTEAFF
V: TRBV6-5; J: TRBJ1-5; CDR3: CASTPRRDQPQHF
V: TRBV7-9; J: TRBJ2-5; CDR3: CASSPLSDQETQYF
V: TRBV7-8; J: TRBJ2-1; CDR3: CASSPPGGSSYNEQFF
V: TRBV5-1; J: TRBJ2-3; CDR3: CASSLGQGPDTQYF
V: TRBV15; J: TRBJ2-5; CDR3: CATSRPQETQYF
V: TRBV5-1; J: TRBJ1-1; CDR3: CASSSTGALTEAFF
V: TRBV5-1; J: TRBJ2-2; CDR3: CASSWAGTGELFF
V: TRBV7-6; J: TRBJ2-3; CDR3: CASSPEASAQYF
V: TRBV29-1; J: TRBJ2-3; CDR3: CSAPGQNTDTQYF
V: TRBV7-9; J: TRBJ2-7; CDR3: CASSFTTGTGGHEQYF
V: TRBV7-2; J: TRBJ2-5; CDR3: CASTVRGDSAETQYF
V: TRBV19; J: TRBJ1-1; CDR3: CASSSGKNTEAFF
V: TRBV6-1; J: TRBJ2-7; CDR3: CASSEAQGDSSYEQYF
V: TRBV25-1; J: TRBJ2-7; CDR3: CASSGGAGLPYEQYF
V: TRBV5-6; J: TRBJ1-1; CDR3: CASSSWQSMNTEAFF
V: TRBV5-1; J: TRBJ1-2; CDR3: CASSLGGYGYTF
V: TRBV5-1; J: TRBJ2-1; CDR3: CASSPFPSGSWNEQFF
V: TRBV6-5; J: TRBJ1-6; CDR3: CASSYSGGGNSPLHF
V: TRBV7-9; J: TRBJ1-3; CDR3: CASSPRGQTDSGNTIYF
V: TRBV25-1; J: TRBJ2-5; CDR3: CASSDPGEETQYF
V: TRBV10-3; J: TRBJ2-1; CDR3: CACGTGVYNEQFF
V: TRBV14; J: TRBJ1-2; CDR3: CASSDRIYYGYTF
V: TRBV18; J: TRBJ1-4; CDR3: CASSPPGTNEKLFF
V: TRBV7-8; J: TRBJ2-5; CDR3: CASSLDPRLAGVRETQYF
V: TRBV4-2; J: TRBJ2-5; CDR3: CASSQVGGLAAPALETQYF
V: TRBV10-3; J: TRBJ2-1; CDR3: CAISEQEFSPEGQFF
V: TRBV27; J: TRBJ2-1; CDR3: CASTSQGNEQFF
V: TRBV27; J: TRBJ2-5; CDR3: CASSLRGQGPQETQYF
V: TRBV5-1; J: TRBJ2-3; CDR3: CASSLSPSTDTQYF
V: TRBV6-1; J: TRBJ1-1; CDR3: CASRKTGENTEAFF
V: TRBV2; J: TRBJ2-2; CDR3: CASSAPGLAGVTGELFF
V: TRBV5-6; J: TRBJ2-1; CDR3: CASSLGSLREGHNEQFF
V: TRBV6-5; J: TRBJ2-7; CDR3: CASSYSTGRSYEQYF
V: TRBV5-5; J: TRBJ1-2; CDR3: CASSYEIYGYTF
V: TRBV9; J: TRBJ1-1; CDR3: CASSATGVNTEAFF
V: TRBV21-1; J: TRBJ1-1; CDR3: CASSASGHPNTEAFF
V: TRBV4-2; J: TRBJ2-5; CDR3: CASSPSSRGTSGREGETQYF
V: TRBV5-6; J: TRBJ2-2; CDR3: CASTCAPGQGQPNTGELFF
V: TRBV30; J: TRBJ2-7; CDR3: CAWSVRGSSGLVPYEQYF
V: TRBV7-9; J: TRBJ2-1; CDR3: CASSSPTGDYLMDEQFF
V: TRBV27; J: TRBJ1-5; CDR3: CASSLLGGNQPQHF
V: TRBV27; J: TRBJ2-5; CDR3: CASSLRTGDGTRRETQYF
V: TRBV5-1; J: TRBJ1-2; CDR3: CASSFGQLFGYTF
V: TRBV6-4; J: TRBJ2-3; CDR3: CASSEGAGEADTQYF
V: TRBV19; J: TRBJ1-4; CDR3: CASSIGGFANEKLFF
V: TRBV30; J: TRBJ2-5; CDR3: CAWRPGAGSEETQYF
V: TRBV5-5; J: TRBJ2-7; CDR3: CASSLQGSPYEQYF
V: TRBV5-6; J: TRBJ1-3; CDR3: CASSLASRATGNTIYF
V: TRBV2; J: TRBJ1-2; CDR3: CASSGVSTAYGYTF
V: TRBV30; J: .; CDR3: CAFAGGYEQYF
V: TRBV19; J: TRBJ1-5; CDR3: CASSGTANQPQHF
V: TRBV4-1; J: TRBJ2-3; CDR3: CASSQDRRSSGTDTQYF